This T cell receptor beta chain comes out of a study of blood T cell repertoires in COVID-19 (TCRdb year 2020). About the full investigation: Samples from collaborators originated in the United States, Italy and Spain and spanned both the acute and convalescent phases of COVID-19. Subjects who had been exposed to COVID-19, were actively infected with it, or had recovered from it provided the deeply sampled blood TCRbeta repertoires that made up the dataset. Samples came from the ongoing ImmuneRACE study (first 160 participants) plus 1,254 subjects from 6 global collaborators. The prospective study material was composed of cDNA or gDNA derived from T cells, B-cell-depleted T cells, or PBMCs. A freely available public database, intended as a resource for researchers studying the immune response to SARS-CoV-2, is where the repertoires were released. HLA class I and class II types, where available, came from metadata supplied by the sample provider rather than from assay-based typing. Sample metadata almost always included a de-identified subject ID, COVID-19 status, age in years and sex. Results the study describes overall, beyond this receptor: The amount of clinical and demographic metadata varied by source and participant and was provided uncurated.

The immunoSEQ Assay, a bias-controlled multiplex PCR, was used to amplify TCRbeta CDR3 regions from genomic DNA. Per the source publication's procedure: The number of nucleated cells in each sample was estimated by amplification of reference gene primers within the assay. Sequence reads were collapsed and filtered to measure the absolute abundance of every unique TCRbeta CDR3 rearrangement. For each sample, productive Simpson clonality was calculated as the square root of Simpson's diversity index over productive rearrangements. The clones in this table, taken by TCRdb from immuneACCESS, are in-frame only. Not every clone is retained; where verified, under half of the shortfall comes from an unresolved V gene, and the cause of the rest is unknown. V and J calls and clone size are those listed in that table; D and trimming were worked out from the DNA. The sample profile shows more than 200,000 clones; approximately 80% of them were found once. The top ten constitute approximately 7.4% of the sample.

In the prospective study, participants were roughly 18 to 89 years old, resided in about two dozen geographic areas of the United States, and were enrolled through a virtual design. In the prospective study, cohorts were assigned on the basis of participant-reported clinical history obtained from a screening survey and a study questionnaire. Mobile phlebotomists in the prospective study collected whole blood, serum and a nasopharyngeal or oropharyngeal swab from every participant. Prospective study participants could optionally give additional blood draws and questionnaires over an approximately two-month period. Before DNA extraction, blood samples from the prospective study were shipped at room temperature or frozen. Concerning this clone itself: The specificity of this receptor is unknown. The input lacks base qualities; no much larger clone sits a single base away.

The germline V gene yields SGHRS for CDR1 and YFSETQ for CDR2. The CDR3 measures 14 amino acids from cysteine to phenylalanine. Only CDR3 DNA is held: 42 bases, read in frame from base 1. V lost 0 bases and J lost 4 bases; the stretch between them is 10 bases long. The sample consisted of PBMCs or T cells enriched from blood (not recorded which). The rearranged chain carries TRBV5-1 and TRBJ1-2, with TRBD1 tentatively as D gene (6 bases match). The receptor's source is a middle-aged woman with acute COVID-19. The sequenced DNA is TGCGCCAGCAGCTTGGCCGACAGGACCTATGGCTACACCTTC. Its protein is CASSLADRTYGYTF.